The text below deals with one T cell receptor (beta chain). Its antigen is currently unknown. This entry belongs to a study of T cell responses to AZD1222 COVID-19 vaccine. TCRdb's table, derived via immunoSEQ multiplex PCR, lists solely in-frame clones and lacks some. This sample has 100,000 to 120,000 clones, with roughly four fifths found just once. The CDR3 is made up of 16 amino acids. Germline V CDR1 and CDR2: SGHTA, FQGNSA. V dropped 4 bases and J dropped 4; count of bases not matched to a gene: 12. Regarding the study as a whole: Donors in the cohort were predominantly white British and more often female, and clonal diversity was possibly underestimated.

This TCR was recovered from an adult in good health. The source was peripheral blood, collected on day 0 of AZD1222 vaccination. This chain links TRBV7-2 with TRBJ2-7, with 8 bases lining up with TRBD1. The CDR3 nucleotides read TGTGCCAGCAGCTCTAGTGGGGTCGGACAGGGTTACGAGCAGTACTTC. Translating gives CASSSSGVGQGYEQYF. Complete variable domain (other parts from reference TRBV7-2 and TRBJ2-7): GAGVSQSPSNKVTEKGKDVELRCDPISGHTALYWYRQSLGQGLEFLIYFQGNSAPDKSGLPSDRFSAERTGGSVSTLTIQRTQQEDSAVYLCASSSSGVGQGYEQYFGPGTRLTVT.